This T cell receptor (beta chain) came from a study of cytomegalovirus exposure and HLA in healthy donors. V shed 1 base and J shed 7 bases, with 20 bases lying between them. This CDR3 spans 17 amino acids. The germline gives CDR1 MNHNS, CDR2 SASEGT. A multiplex PCR was run with 60 Vbeta primers and 13 Jbeta primers. Produced via immunoSEQ multiplex PCR; TCRdb's table is partial and in-frame only. The sample contains roughly 180,000 clones, roughly a tenth of which appear only once. This clone came up a few times. Material: PBMCs. The V gene is TRBV6-1, the J gene TRBJ1-5; D gene uncertain. The TCR comes from a woman younger than 45 in good health and CMV-seropositive. The CDR3 reads CASSEVAVRLVLQPQHF. As DNA, the CDR3 is TGTGCCAGCAGTGAAGTCGCAGTGAGGTTAGTATTACAGCCCCAGCATTTT.